Reported below is one T cell receptor beta chain. Its cognate antigen is unknown. These data come from a study of T cell responses to AZD1222 COVID-19 vaccine. Study-level findings and limits: CD4 TCRs covered the whole spike, strongest at regions 160-218 and 743-854. Possibly, clonal diversity was underestimated; donors were largely white British and included more females. Spike-specific TCR breadth rose after two AZD1222 doses, and depth rose as well. The reported proportion of spike-specific TCRs targeting unmutated variant regions was nearly half.

Clones were read by immunoSEQ multiplex PCR, and TCRdb kept only the in-frame ones, dropping some. The table has 120,000 or so clones, roughly 88% seen once. Per the germline V gene, CDR1 is WSHSY and CDR2 is SAAADI. V was shortened by 5 bases and J by 1 base, with 17 bases between the two germline ends. CDR3 length: 16 amino acids. This clonotype originated in an adult who received the AZD1222 COVID-19 vaccine. The source was peripheral blood, collected 28 days after the second AZD1222 dose. This chain joins TRBV10-2 and TRBJ1-1; maybe TRBD1 (6 bases). CDR3 loop: CASSQTGYGKNTEAFF. The CDR3 DNA is TGCGCCAGCAGTCAGACAGGTTACGGGAAGAACACTGAAGCTTTCTTT.